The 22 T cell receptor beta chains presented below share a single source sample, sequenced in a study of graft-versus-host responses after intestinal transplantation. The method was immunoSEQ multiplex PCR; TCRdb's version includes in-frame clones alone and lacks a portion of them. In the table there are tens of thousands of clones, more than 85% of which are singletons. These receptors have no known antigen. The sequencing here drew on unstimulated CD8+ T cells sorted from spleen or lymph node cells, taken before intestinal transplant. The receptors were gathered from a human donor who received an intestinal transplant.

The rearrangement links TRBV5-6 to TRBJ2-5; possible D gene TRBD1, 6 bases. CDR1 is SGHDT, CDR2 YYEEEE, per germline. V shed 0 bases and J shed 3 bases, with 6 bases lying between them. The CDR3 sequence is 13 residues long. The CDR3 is CASSLGQEETQYF. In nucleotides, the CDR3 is TGTGCCAGCAGCTTGGGACAGGAAGAGACCCAGTACTTC.

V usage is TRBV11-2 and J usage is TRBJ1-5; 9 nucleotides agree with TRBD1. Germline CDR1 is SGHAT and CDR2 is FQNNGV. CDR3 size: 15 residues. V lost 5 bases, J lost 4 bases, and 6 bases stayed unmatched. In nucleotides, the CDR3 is TGTGCCAGCAGCCTCGGGACAGGGTGGAATCAGCCCCAGCATTTT. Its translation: CASSLGTGWNQPQHF.

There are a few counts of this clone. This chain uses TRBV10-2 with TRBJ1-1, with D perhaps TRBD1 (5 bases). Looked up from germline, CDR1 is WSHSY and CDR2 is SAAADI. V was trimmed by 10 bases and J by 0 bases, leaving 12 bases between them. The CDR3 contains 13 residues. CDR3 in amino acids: CATQTELNTEAFF. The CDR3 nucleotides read TGCGCCACCCAGACAGAGTTGAACACTGAAGCTTTCTTT.

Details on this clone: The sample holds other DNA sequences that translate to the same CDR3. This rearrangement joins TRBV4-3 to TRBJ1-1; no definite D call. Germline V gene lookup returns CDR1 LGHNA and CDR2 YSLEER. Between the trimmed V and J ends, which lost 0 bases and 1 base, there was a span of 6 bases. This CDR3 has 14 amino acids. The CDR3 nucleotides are TGCGCCAGCAGCCAAGATAGAGGGAACACTGAAGCTTTCTTT. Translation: CASSQDRGNTEAFF.

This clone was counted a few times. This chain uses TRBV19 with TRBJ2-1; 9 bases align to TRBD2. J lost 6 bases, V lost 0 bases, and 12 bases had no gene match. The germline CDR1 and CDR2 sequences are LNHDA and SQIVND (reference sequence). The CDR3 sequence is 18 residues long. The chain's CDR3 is CASSIDLLSASGINEQFF. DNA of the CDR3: TGTGCCAGTAGTATAGATCTATTGTCGGCTAGCGGGATCAATGAGCAGTTCTTC. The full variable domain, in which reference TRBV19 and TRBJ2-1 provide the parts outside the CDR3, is DGGITQSPKYLFRKEGQNVTLSCEQNLNHDAMYWYRQDPGQGLRLIYYSQIVNDFQKGDIAEGYSVSREKKESFPLTVTSAQKNPTAFYLCASSIDLLSASGINEQFFGPGTRLTVL.

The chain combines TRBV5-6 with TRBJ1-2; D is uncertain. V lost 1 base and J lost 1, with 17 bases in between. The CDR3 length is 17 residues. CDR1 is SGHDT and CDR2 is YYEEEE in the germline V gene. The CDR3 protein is CASSLKGDQPLNYGYTF. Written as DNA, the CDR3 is TGTGCCAGCAGCTTGAAGGGAGACCAGCCCCTTAACTATGGCTACACCTTC.

The CDR3 is CASSYSGGSGEKLFF. As DNA, the CDR3 is TGTGCCAGCAGTTACTCGGGGGGGTCAGGGGAAAAACTGTTTTTT. The rearrangement links TRBV6-6 to TRBJ1-4; D is possibly TRBD1 (5 bases). Germline CDR1 is MNHNY and CDR2 is SVGAGI (reference sequence). The CDR3 is 15 residues long. Trimming cost V 0 bases and J 8 bases, with 13 bases left between them.

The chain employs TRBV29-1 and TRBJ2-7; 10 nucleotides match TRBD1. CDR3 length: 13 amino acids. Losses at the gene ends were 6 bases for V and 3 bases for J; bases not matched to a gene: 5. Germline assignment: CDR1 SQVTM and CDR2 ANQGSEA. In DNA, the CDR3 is TGCAGCGTCCGGGACAGGGGATTCTACGAGCAGTACTTC. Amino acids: CSVRDRGFYEQYF.

This chain's CDR3 is CASSQGTGEGSYNEQFF. The CDR3 region has the DNA TGCGCCAGCAGCCAAGGTACAGGGGAAGGCTCCTACAATGAGCAGTTCTTC. The chain links TRBV4-3 to TRBJ2-1; TRBD1 aligns across 7 bases. J was trimmed by 0 bases and V by 1 base; bases with no gene match: 6. Germline CDR1 LGHNA, CDR2 YSLEER. The CDR3 covers 17 residues.

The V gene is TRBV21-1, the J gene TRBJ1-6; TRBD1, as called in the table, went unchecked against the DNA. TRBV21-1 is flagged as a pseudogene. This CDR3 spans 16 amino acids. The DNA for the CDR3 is TGTGCCAGCTTCCAGGACAAATGGTCCTATAATTCACCCCTCCACTTT. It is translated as CASFQDKWSYNSPLHF.

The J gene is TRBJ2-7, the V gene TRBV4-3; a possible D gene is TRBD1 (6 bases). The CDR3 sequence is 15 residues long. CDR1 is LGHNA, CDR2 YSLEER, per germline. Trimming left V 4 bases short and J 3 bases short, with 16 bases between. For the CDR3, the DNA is TGCGCCAGCAGCCGACAGGACGGGGACCTCTACGAGCAGTACTTC. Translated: CASSRQDGDLYEQYF.

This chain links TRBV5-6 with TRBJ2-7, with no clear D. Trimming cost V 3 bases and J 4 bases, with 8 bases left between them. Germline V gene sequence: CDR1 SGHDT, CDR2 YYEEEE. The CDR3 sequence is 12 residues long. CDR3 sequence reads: CASSSQVYEQYF. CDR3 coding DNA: TGTGCCAGCAGCTCTCAGGTTTACGAGCAGTACTTC.

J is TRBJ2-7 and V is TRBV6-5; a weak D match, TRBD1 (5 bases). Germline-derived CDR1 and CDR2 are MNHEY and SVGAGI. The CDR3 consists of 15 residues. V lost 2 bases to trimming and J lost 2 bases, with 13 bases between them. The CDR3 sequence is CASSYGADFTYEQYF. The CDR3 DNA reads TGTGCCAGCAGTTACGGGGCGGATTTTACCTACGAGCAGTACTTC.

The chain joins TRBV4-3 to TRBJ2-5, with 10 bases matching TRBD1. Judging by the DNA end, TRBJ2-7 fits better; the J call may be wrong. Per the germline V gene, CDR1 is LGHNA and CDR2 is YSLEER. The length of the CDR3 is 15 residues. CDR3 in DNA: TGCGCCAGCAGCCAAGATTGGACAGGGGGATACGAGCAGTACTTC. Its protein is CASSQDWTGGYEQYF.

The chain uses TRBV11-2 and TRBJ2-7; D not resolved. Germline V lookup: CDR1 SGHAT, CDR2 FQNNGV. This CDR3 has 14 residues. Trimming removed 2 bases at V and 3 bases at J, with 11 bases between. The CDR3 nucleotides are TGTGCCAGCAGCTTATATACCCCAGACTACGAGCAGTACTTC. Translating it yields CASSLYTPDYEQYF.

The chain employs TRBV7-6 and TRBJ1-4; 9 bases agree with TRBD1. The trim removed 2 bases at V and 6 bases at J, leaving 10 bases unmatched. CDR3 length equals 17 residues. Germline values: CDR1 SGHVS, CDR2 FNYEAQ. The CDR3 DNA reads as TGTGCCAGCAGCTTATACAGTTGGGACAGGGAGGATGAAAAACTGTTTTTT. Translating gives CASSLYSWDREDEKLFF. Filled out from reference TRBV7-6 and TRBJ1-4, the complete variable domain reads GAGVSQSPRYKVTKRGQDVALRCDPISGHVSLYWYRQALGQGPEFLTYFNYEAQQDKSGLPNDRFSAERPEGSISTLTIQRTEQRDSAMYRCASSLYSWDREDEKLFFGSGTQLSVL.

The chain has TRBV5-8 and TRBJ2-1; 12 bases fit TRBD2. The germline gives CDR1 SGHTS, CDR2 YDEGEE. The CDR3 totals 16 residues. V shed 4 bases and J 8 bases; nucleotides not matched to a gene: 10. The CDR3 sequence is CASSTLAGGPLDEQFF. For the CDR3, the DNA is TGTGCCAGCAGCACCCTAGCGGGGGGGCCTTTGGATGAGCAGTTCTTC. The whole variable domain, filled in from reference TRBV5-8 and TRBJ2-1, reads EAGVTQSPTHLIKTRGQQATLRCSPISGHTSVYWYQQALGLGLQFLLWYDEGEERNRGNFPPRFSGRQFPNYSSELNVNALELEDSALYLCASSTLAGGPLDEQFFGPGTRLTVL.

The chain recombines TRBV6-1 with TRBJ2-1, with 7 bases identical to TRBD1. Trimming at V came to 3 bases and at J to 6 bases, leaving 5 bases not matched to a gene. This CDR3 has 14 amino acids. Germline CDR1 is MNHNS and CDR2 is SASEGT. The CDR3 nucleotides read TGTGCCAGCAGTGAGGGCACAGGGGTCAATGAGCAGTTCTTC. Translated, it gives CASSEGTGVNEQFF.

The CDR3 nucleotides are TGTGCCAGCAGTTTTACCGGGGAGTACAATCAGCCCCAGCATTTT. Its translation: CASSFTGEYNQPQHF. This chain joins TRBV27 and TRBJ1-5, with D unclear. CDR3 length: 15 amino acids. V was pared by 3 bases and J by 3 bases, with 12 bases between. The germline V gene encodes CDR1 MNHEY and CDR2 SMNVEV (reference sequence).

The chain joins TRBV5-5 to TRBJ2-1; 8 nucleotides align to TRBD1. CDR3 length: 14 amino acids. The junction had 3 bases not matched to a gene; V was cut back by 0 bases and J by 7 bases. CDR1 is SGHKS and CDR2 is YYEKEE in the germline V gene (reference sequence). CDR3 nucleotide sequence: TGTGCCAGCAGCTTGGGGACAGGGATGAATGAGCAGTTCTTC. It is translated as CASSLGTGMNEQFF.

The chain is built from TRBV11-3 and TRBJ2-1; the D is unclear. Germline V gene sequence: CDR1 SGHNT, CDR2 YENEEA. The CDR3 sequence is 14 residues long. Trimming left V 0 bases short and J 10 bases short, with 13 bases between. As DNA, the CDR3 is TGTGCCAGCAGCTTAGATGTGGGCTCCAGGGAGCAGTTCTTC. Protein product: CASSLDVGSREQFF.

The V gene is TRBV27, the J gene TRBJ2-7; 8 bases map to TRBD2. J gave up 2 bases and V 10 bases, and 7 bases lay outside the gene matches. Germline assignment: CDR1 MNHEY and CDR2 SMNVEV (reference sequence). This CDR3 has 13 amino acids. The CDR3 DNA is TGTGCCACCTCCCCGGGGGGGGCCTACGAGCAGTACTTC. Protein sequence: CATSPGGAYEQYF.